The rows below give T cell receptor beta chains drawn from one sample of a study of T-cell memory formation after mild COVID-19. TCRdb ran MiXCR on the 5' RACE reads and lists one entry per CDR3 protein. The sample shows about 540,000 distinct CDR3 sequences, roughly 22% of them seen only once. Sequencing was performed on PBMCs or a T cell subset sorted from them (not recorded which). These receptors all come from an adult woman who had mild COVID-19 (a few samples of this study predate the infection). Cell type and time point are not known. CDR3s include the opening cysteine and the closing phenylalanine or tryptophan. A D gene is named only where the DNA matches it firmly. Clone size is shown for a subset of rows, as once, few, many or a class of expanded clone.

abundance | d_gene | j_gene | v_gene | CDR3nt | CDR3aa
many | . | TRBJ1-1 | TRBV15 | TGTGCCACCAGCAGAGATTGGTCAGGGCTGAACACTGAAGCTTTCTTT | CATSRDWSGLNTEAFF
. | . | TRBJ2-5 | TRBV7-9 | TGTGCCAGCAGCCGGGCCCCAGAGACCCAGTACTTC | CASSRAPETQYF
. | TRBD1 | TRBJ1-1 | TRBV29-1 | TGCAGCGTTGAACGGACAGGGTCAGCTTTCTTT | CSVERTGSAFF
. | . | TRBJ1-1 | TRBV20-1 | TGCAGTGCTAGAGATTGGACAGAAGGAACTGAAGCTTTCTTT | CSARDWTEGTEAFF
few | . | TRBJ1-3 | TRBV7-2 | TGTGCCAGCAGCTTAGATCCCCCTGGGGGTATCTCTGGAAACACCATATATTTT | CASSLDPPGGISGNTIYF
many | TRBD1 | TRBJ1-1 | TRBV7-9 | TGTGCCAGCAGCATTACAGGGGGATGGACTGAAGCTTTCTTT | CASSITGGWTEAFF
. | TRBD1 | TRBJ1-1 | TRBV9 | TGTGCCAGCAGCCTGGGACAGGGGGGGCCGAGGAACACTGAAGCTTTCTTT | CASSLGQGGPRNTEAFF
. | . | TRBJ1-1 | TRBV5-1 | TGCGCCAGCAGGAGCCCGACAGGTAACACTGAAGCTTTCTTT | CASRSPTGNTEAFF
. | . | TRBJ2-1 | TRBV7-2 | TGTGCCAGCAGCTTAGTCCCGGGCTCCTACAATGAGCAGTTCTTC | CASSLVPGSYNEQFF
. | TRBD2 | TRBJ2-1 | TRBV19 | TGTGCCAGTAGTATAGATCGGACTAGCGGGCGATCCTACAATGAGCAGTTCTTC | CASSIDRTSGRSYNEQFF
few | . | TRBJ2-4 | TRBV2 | TGTGCCAGCAGTGAGATGAACATTCAGTACTTC | CASSEMNIQYF
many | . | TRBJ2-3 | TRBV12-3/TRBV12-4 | TGTGCCAGCAGTTTTACAGGAGATACGCAGTATTTT | CASSFTGDTQYF
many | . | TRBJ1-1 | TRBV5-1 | TGCGCCAGCAGCTCCCAGTTGAACACTGAAGCTTTCTTT | CASSSQLNTEAFF
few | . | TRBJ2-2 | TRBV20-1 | TGCAGTGCTGGGTCAGGTATCACCGGGGAGCTGTTTTTT | CSAGSGITGELFF
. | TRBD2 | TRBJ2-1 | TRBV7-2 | TGTGCCAGCAGCTCATCAACTAGCGGTCTTGAGTACAATGAGCAGTTCTTC | CASSSSTSGLEYNEQFF
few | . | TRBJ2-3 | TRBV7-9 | TGTGCCAGCAGCTTTCCTTTAGATACGCAGTATTTT | CASSFPLDTQYF
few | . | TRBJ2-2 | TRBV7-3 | TGTGCCAGCAGGCCAAAAACAGGGAACACCGGGGAGCTGTTTTTT | CASRPKTGNTGELFF
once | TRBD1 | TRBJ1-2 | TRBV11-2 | TGTGCCAGCAGACAACAGGGGGCGGGCTATGGCTACACCTTC | CASRQQGAGYGYTF
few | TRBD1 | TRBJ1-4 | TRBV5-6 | TGTGCCAGCAGCTTGAGCGACAGGGGGCTGTTTTTT | CASSLSDRGLFF
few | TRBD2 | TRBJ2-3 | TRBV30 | TGTGCCTGGAGTGCCCGGGACTACCGCACAGATACGCAGTATTTT | CAWSARDYRTDTQYF
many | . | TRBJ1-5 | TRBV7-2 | TGTGCCAGCAGCCTCGACGGGACCCGACAGTATCAGCCCCAGCATTTT | CASSLDGTRQYQPQHF
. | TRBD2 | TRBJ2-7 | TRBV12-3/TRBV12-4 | TGTGCCAGCAGTTATACTAGCGGGAGAATTTACGAGCAGTACTTC | CASSYTSGRIYEQYF
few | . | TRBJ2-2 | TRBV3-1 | TGTGCCAGCAGCTCGACACTTACCGGGGAGCTGTTTTTT | CASSSTLTGELFF
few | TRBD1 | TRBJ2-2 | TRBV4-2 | TGTGCCAGCAGCCACAACCGACAGGGACAACTTGGTACCGGGGAGCTGTTTTTT | CASSHNRQGQLGTGELFF
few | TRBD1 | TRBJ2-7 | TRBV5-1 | TGCGCCAGCAGCGAAGGACAGGGCCCCGAGCAGTACTTC | CASSEGQGPEQYF
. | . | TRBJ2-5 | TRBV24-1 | TGTGCCACCAGTGATACCACCCTGAAAGAGACCCAGTACTTC | CATSDTTLKETQYF
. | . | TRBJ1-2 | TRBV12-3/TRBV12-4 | TGTGCCAGCAGTTTGAGGAGAGGCTATGGCTACACCTTC | CASSLRRGYGYTF
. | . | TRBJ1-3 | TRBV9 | TGTGCCAGCAGCGTAGCGGGGGAGGCTGGAAACACCATATATTTT | CASSVAGEAGNTIYF
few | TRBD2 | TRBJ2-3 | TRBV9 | TGTGCCAGCAGCGGAAGTAGCGGGGGATCCACAGATACGCAGTATTTT | CASSGSSGGSTDTQYF
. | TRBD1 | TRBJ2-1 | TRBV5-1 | TGCGCCAGCAGACGGCCGGGACAGGGGTCCAATGAGCAGTTCTTC | CASRRPGQGSNEQFF
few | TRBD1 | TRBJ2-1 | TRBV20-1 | TGCAGTGCCAGGGGGCCGTCCTGGGAGCAGTTCTTC | CSARGPSWEQFF
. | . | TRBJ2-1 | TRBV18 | TGTGCCAGCTCACCTAATCGACAGGCCGATGAGCAGTTCTTC | CASSPNRQADEQFF
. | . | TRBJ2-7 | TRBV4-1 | TGCGCCAGCAGCCAAGCCTTAGTGGTGGGCGTTTACGAGCAGTACTTC | CASSQALVVGVYEQYF
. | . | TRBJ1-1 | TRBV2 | TGTGCCAGCAGTGAACGGCCAACAAACACTGAAGCTTTCTTT | CASSERPTNTEAFF
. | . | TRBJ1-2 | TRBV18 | TGTGCCAGCTCACCCGAGACCAACAGGGCCGCCTATGGCTACACCTTC | CASSPETNRAAYGYTF
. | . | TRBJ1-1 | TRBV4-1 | TGCGCCAGCAGCCGTTTTGAGAGGGGGATTTGGACTGAAGCTTTCTTT | CASSRFERGIWTEAFF
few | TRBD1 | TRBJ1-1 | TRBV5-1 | TGCGCCAGCAGCTTACCGGGGACAGGGCGGATGAACACTGAAGCTTTCTTT | CASSLPGTGRMNTEAFF
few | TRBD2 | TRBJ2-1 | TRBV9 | TGTGCCAGCAGCGTAGGGGTTCAGGTGGGACTATACAATGAGCAGTTCTTC | CASSVGVQVGLYNEQFF
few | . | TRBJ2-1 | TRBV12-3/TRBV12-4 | TGTGCCAGCAGTCGCAGAGGGGTTGAGCAGTTCTTC | CASSRRGVEQFF
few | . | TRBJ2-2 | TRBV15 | TGTGCCACCAGCACCCCCCGGGGGAGTATTTCCACCGGGGAGCTGTTTTTT | CATSTPRGSISTGELFF
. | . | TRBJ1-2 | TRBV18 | TGTGCCAGCTCACCAGGGGCGAGCGCTAACTATGGCTACACCTTC | CASSPGASANYGYTF
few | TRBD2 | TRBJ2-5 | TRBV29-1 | TGCAGCGTTGAAGTATCCGTTCTAGCGGTGTACCAAGAGACCCAGTACTTC | CSVEVSVLAVYQETQYF
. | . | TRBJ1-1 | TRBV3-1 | TGTGCCAGCAGCCAAGGACAACACACTGAAGCTTTCTTT | CASSQGQHTEAFF
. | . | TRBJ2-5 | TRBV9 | TGTGCCAGCAGCGACGGCGAATGGGGCGAGACCCAGTACTTC | CASSDGEWGETQYF
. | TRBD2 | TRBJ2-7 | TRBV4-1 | TGCGCCAGCAGCCAAGAGAGGGCTAGCGGGGTCGAGCAGTACTTC | CASSQERASGVEQYF
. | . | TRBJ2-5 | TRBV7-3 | TGTGCCAGCAGCCCAGGGGTAGCTGGGGAGACCCAGTACTTC | CASSPGVAGETQYF
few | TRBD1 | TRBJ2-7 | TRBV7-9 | TGTGCCAGCAGCCCCACAGGGGGTATCTACGAGCAGTACTTC | CASSPTGGIYEQYF
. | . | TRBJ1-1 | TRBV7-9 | TGTGCCAGCAGCTTTGGGTTAGATGAAGCTTTCTTT | CASSFGLDEAFF
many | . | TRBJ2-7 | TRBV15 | TGTGCCACCAGCAGAGATAAACAGTACGAGCAGTACTTC | CATSRDKQYEQYF
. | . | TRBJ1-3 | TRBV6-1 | TGTGCCAGCAGTGAAAGATTGGGAGTTACCATATATTTT | CASSERLGVTIYF
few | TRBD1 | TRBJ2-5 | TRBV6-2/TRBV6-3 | TGTGCCAGCAGTTACACCGGGACAGAACAAGAGACCCAGTACTTC | CASSYTGTEQETQYF
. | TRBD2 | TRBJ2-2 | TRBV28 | TGTGCCAGCAGGGGATATACCTGGACTAGCGGGAGAACCGGGGAGCTGTTTTTT | CASRGYTWTSGRTGELFF
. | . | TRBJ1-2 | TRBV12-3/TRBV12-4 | TGTGTCATAGGGACGGCTAACTATGGCTACACCTTC | CVIGTANYGYTF
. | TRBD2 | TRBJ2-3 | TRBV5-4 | TGTGTCTCTGGCCTAGCGGGAGGGGGGGTAAACACAGATACGCAGTATTTT | CVSGLAGGGVNTDTQYF
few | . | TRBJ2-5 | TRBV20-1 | TGCAGTGCTAGAGCGGGACTGGCTCAAGAGACCCAGTACTTC | CSARAGLAQETQYF
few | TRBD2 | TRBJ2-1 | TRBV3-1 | TGTGCCAGCAGCCTCCTGCGGCCTAGCGGGGACAATGAGCAGTTCTTC | CASSLLRPSGDNEQFF
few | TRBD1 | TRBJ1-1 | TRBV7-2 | TGTGCCAGCAGCTCCGACAGGGTGAACACTGAAGCTTTCTTT | CASSSDRVNTEAFF
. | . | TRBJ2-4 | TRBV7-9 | TGTGCCAGCAGCTTGGATGGGCTATGGGAAAACATTCAGTACTTC | CASSLDGLWENIQYF
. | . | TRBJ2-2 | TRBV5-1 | TGCGCCAGCACCGACAGTAATAAGGCCGGGGAGCTGTTTTTT | CASTDSNKAGELFF
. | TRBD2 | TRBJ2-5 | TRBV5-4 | TGTGCCAGCAGCTTGAAGATAGCGGGGGAGGAGACCCAGTACTTC | CASSLKIAGEETQYF